This entry is about one T cell receptor (beta chain). Its cognate antigen is unknown. These data belong to a study of cytomegalovirus exposure and HLA in healthy donors. For the study at large: In a later analysis, the roughly 120 validation repertoires were reported to have used the same platform as the approximately 700 first-cohort repertoires. Points from the study as a whole: The classifier, whose performance was assessed in both the original and validation cohorts, reportedly diagnosed cytomegalovirus status with high specificity and sensitivity. There were approximately 150 TCR beta chains listed as cytomegalovirus-associated. Rare TCR sequences predominated, though certain public TCRs were found in many donors.

Data came from immunoSEQ multiplex PCR; TCRdb stores just in-frame clones and leaves some out. Of more than 200,000 clones in the sample, about 90% were seen once. V was shortened by 6 bases and J by 0 bases, with 8 bases between the two germline ends. The CDR3 loop spans 14 amino acids. From germline, CDR1 is MNHNS and CDR2 SASEGT. Sequencing input: PBMCs. The chain recombines TRBV6-1 with TRBJ2-2; D is undetermined. The TCR comes from a man younger than 35 in good health and CMV-seropositive. Written as DNA, the CDR3 is TGTGCCAGCAGGGGCAGAACGAACACCGGGGAGCTGTTTTTT. This sequence encodes CASRGRTNTGELFF.